The 14 T cell receptor beta chains below all came from one sample that was sequenced in a study of Ad26.COV2.S vaccination and SARS-CoV-2 variants. Treatment denoted: some 20 received Ad26.COV2.S at low or high dose, single or two shots; 5 received placebo; per-sample allocation not given. After the first vaccine or placebo injection, samples were drawn on day 63. The repertoire was sequenced with immunoSEQ multiplex PCR; TCRdb's copy has only in-frame clones and lacks some. Of some 500,000 clones in the sample, approximately 89% were seen once. The sample consisted of peripheral blood, taken in a trial of Ad26.COV2.S vaccine versus placebo. Every receptor here comes from a person between 18 and 65 years old who received the Ad26.COV2.S COVID-19 vaccine or a placebo.

This chain uses TRBV5-1 with TRBJ1-3, with a tentative D call TRBD1 (5 bases). Trimming pared 4 bases from V and 0 bases from J, leaving 14 bases between. CDR3 size: 16 residues. Germline CDR1 is SGHRS and CDR2 is YFSETQ. CDR3 sequence: CASSANTGNSGNTIYF. The CDR3 DNA sequence: TGCGCCAGCAGCGCCAACACAGGAAACTCTGGAAACACCATATATTTT.

The chain joins TRBV4-3 to TRBJ1-2, with TRBD1 as a possible D gene (6 bases). The CDR3 sequence is 16 residues long. Trimming removed 1 base from V and 4 bases from J, with 16 bases in between. Germline-derived CDR1 and CDR2 are LGHNA and YSLEER. CDR3 nucleotides: TGCGCCAGCAGCCAAGCGGGGGCCGGGGATGCCTATGGCTACACCTTC. Amino acids: CASSQAGAGDAYGYTF.

The chain couples TRBV5-4 to TRBJ1-6; D is ambiguous. The CDR3 contains 14 residues. V was clipped by 0 bases and J by 7 bases, with 8 bases between them. Germline V CDR1 and CDR2: SGHNT, YYREEE (reference sequence). The CDR3 DNA reads as TGTGCCAGCAGCTTGGGTGGTAGCAATTCACCCCTCCACTTT. It specifies CASSLGGSNSPLHF.

The V gene is TRBV5-1, the J gene TRBJ1-2; D unclear. Trimming cost V 1 base and J 4 bases, with 17 bases left between them. Germline CDR1 is SGHRS and CDR2 is YFSETQ. The CDR3 spans 16 residues. The CDR3 loop is CASSLSMGPRGYGYTF. In nucleotides, the CDR3 is TGCGCCAGCAGCTTGAGTATGGGCCCACGAGGCTATGGCTACACCTTC.

The chain uses TRBV18 and TRBJ1-5; no clear D gene. This CDR3 has 13 amino acids. V lost 3 bases and J lost 6, with 9 bases in between. Germline V lookup: CDR1 KGHSH, CDR2 LQKENI. The CDR3 loop reads CASSPTVTQPQHF. In DNA form, the CDR3 reads TGTGCCAGCTCACCGACGGTTACTCAGCCCCAGCATTTT.

This clone appeared a few times. This chain connects TRBV24-1 to TRBJ2-3; the D gene is possibly TRBD1 (5 bases). This CDR3 contains 15 residues. The V gene lost 0 bases and the J gene lost 1 base, with 7 bases spanning the gap. Germline CDR1 KGHDR, CDR2 SFDVKD. For the CDR3, the DNA is TGTGCCACCAGTGATTTGATAGGGGGCACAGATACGCAGTATTTT. Protein: CATSDLIGGTDTQYF.

The J gene is TRBJ2-7, the V gene TRBV20-1; TRBD2 might be the D (6 bases). The length of the CDR3 is 11 residues. CDR1 and CDR2 from the germline V gene are DFQATT and SNEGSKA (reference sequence). Trimming cost V 3 bases and J 7 bases, with 10 bases left between them. The CDR3 coding sequence is TGCAGTGCTAGTCGGGGGAGTGAGCAGTACTTC. Protein: CSASRGSEQYF.

The V call is TRBV5-4, the J call TRBJ2-1; 10 nucleotides agree with TRBD1. Germline trimming cut 7 bases from V and 6 bases from J; bases unmatched to any gene: 1. This CDR3 is 12 amino acids long. Germline CDR1 is SGHNT and CDR2 is YYREEE (reference sequence). The DNA of the CDR3 is TGTGCCAGCGGGGACAGGGGCAATGAGCAGTTCTTC. This encodes CASGDRGNEQFF.

The CDR3 region is CATSRARGGTYEQYF. CDR3 nucleotides: TGTGCCACCAGCAGGGCACGGGGGGGGACCTACGAGCAGTACTTC. The chain joins TRBV15 to TRBJ2-7, with 8 bases fitting TRBD2. The CDR3 spans 15 residues. The junction had 6 bases not matched to a gene; V was cut back by 3 bases and J by 2 bases. CDR1 LNHNV and CDR2 YYDKDF come from the germline V gene (reference sequence).

The J gene is TRBJ1-2, the V gene TRBV7-2; D unresolved. This CDR3 spans 17 amino acids. Trimming removed 1 base at V and 2 bases at J, with 17 bases between. Germline CDR1 reads SGHTA; CDR2 reads FQGNSA. CDR3 DNA sequence: TGTGCCAGCAGCTTAGGAAGTCCGCCCACCGCAAACTATGGCTACACCTTC. Encoded protein: CASSLGSPPTANYGYTF. The full variable domain, rest sourced from reference TRBV7-2 and TRBJ1-2, is GAGVSQSPSNKVTEKGKDVELRCDPISGHTALYWYRQSLGQGLEFLIYFQGNSAPDKSGLPSDRFSAERTGGSVSTLTIQRTQQEDSAVYLCASSLGSPPTANYGYTFGSGTRLTVV.

This chain joins TRBV7-2 and TRBJ1-2; TRBD1 might be the D (6 bases). The CDR3 is 15 residues long. V lost 1 base to trimming and J lost 6 bases, with 15 bases between them. CDR1 is SGHTA and CDR2 is FQGNSA in the germline V gene. CDR3 region: CASSLGGGDKHGYTF. CDR3 nucleotide sequence: TGTGCCAGCAGCTTAGGTGGGGGCGACAAACATGGCTACACCTTC.

V usage is TRBV7-3 and J usage is TRBJ2-3; the match to TRBD2 covers 8 bases. The CDR3 runs 16 residues. J was trimmed by 1 base and V by 2 bases; bases with no gene match: 5. Germline V gene data show CDR1 as SGHTA and CDR2 as FQGTGA. The CDR3 protein is CASSLYGSGGTDTQYF. CDR3 coding DNA: TGTGCCAGCAGCTTATATGGTAGCGGGGGCACAGATACGCAGTATTTT.

CDR3 bases: TGTGCCAGCAGCTTGGTCCCGTGTGGCGGGGGGGCACTCTGCGAGCAGTACTTC. Translated: CASSLVPCGGGALCEQYF. The chain joins TRBV5-5 to TRBJ2-7; 9 nucleotides agree with TRBD2. Germline-derived CDR1 and CDR2 are SGHKS and YYEKEE (reference sequence). CDR3 length equals 18 residues. V trimming: 0 bases; J trimming: 6 bases; junction bases outside the gene matches: 16.

This sequence joins TRBV29-1 and TRBJ2-5; tentatively, D is TRBD1 (5 bases). V was shortened by 8 bases and J by 1 base, with 11 bases between the two germline ends. This CDR3 region has 12 residues. CDR1 is SQVTM and CDR2 is ANQGSEA in the germline V gene. The CDR3 DNA reads as TGCAGCCTCAGACAGACCCAAGAGACCCAGTACTTC. Translating it yields CSLRQTQETQYF.